This TCR beta chain was recovered during a study of blood T cell repertoires in COVID-19. At the level of the study: Sites in the United States, Italy and Spain provided acute and convalescent COVID-19 samples.

This clone showed up just once. This CDR3 is 12 amino acids long. Germline V lookup: CDR1 MNHEY, CDR2 SMNVEV (reference sequence). Trimming took off 6 bases at V and 2 bases at J, with 7 bases between the two ends. Authors' methods: Amplification of reference gene primers provided the estimated nucleated cell counts. Using immunoSEQ multiplex PCR, the repertoire was profiled, and TCRdb retains in-frame clones only, with some absent. V and J calls and clone size are copied from that table; D and trimming were computed from the DNA. The data contain hundreds of thousands of clones, approximately 90% of them singletons.

The receptor comes from a woman under 40 with acute or convalescent COVID-19. The genes are TRBV27 and TRBJ1-2; D call uncertain. The sequencing sample was made of peripheral blood. Here the CDR3 reads CASRERNYGYTF. In DNA, the CDR3 is TGTGCCAGCAGAGAGAGGAACTATGGCTACACCTTC.